This T cell receptor beta chain was profiled in a study of blood T cell repertoires in COVID-19. This CDR3 has 15 amino acids. In germline, CDR1 is SGHDT, CDR2 YYEEEE. Trimming removed 0 bases at V and 2 bases at J, with 8 bases between. Using immunoSEQ multiplex PCR, the repertoire was profiled, and TCRdb retains in-frame clones only, with some absent. Of around 190,000 clones listed, 84% are singletons. The sample comprised peripheral blood. The clonotype was recovered from a human donor in a cohort sampled during active COVID-19. The gene calls are TRBV5-6 and TRBJ1-4; D is unresolved. This CDR3 reads CASSLVAQTNEKLFF. The CDR3 bases are TGTGCCAGCAGCTTGGTCGCACAGACTAATGAAAAACTGTTTTTT.